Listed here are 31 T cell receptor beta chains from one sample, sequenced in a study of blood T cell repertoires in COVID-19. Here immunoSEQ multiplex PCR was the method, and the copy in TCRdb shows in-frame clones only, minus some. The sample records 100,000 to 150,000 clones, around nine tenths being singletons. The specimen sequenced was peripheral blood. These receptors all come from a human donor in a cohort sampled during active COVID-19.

The CDR3 reads CASSPTAGVHQPQHF. CDR3 bases: TGTGCCAGCAGTCCTACTGCAGGGGTCCATCAGCCCCAGCATTTT. This chain joins TRBV6-5 and TRBJ1-5; D is perhaps TRBD1 (6 bases). The CDR3 contains 15 residues. V was cut by 5 bases and J by 5 bases, with 16 bases left in between. Germline CDR1 MNHEY, CDR2 SVGAGI.

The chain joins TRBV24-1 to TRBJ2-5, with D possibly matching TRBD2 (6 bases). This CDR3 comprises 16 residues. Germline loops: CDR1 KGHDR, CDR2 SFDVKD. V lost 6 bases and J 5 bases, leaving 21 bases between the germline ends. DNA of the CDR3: TGTGCCACCAGTTCTCCCGGGCGGGGAGGAGGGGAGACCCAGTACTTC. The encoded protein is CATSSPGRGGGETQYF.

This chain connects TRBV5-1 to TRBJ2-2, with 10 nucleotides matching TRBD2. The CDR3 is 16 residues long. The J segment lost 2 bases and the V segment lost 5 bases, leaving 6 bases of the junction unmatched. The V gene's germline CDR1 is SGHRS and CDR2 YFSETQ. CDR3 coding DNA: TGCGCCAGCAGACCAAGGACTAGCGGAAACACCGGGGAGCTGTTTTTT. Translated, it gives CASRPRTSGNTGELFF.

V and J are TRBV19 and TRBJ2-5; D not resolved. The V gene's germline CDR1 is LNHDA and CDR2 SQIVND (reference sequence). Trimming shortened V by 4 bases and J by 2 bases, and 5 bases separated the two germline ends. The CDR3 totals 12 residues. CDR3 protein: CASSRQQETQYF. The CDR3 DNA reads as TGTGCCAGTAGTAGGCAGCAAGAGACCCAGTACTTC.

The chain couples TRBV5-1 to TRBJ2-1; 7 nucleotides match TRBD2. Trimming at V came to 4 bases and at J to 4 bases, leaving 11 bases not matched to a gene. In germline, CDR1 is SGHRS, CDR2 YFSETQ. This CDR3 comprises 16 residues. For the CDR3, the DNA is TGCGCCAGCAGCATTAGCGGGCTCTCCTATTACAATGAGCAGTTCTTC. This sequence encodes CASSISGLSYYNEQFF.

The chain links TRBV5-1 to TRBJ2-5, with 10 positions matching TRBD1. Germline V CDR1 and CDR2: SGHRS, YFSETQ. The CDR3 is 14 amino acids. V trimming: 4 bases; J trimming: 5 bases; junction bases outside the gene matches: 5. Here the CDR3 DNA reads TGCGCCAGCAGCACCGGACAGGGGGGGGAGACCCAGTACTTC. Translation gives CASSTGQGGETQYF.

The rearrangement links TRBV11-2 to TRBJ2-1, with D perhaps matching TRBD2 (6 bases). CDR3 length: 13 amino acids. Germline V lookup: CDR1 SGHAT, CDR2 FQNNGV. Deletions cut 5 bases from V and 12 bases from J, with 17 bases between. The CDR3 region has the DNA TGTGCCAGCAGCGCCCGGGACTCGGAGGCGCAGTTCTTC. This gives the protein CASSARDSEAQFF.

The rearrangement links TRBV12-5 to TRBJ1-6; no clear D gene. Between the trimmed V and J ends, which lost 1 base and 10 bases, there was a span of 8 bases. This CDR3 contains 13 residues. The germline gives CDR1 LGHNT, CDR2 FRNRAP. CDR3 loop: CASGLERRSPLHF. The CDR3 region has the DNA TGTGCTAGTGGTTTGGAGAGGAGATCACCCCTCCACTTT.

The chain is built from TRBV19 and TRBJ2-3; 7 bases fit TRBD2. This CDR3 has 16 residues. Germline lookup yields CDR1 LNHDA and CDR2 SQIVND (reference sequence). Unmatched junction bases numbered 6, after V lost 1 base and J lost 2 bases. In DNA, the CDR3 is TGTGCCAGTAGTATAGGGGCTAGCGGATTCACAGATACGCAGTATTTT. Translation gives CASSIGASGFTDTQYF. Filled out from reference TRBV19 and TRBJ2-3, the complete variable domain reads DGGITQSPKYLFRKEGQNVTLSCEQNLNHDAMYWYRQDPGQGLRLIYYSQIVNDFQKGDIAEGYSVSREKKESFPLTVTSAQKNPTAFYLCASSIGASGFTDTQYFGPGTRLTVL.

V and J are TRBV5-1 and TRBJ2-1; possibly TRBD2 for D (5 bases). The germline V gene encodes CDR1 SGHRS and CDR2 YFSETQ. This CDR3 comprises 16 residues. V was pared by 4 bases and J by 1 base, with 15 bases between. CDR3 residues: CASSQEASFSYNEQFF. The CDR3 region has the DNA TGCGCCAGCAGCCAGGAGGCTAGCTTTTCCTACAATGAGCAGTTCTTC.

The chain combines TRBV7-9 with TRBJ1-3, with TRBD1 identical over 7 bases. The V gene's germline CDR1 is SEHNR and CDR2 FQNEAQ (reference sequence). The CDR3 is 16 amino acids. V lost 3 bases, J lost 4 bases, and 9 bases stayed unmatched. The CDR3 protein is CASSFRDSRRGNTIYF. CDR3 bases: TGTGCCAGCAGCTTTCGGGACAGCCGTCGGGGAAACACCATATATTTT.

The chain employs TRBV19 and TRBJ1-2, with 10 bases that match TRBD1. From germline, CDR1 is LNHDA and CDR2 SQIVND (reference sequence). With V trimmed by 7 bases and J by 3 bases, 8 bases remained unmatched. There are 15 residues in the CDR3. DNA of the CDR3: TGTGCCAGTAACGCCCGGGACAGGGGTGACTATGGCTACACCTTC. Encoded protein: CASNARDRGDYGYTF.

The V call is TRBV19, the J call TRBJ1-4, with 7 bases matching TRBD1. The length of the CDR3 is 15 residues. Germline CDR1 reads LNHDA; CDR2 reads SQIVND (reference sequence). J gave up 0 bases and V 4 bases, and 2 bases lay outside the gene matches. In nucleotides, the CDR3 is TGTGCCAGTAGTACCAGGGGGACAACTAATGAAAAACTGTTTTTT. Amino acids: CASSTRGTTNEKLFF.

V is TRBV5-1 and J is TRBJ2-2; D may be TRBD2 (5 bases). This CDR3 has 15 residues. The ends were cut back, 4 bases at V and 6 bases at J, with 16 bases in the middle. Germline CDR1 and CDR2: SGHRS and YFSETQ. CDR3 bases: TGCGCCAGCAGCCCCGCCCTACTAGGGTCCGGGGAGCTGTTTTTT. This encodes CASSPALLGSGELFF.

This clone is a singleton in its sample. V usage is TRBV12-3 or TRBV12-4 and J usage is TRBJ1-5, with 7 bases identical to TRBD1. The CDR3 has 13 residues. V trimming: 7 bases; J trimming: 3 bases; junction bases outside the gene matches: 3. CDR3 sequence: CASKGTVNQPQHF. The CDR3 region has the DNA TGTGCCAGCAAAGGGACAGTCAATCAGCCCCAGCATTTT.

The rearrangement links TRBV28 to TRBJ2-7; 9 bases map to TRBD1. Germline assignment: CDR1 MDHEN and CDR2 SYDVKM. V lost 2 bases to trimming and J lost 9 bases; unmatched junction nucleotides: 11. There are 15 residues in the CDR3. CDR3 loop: CASSLEAGTGNRQYF. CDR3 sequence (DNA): TGTGCCAGCAGTTTAGAGGCCGGGACAGGGAATAGGCAGTACTTC.

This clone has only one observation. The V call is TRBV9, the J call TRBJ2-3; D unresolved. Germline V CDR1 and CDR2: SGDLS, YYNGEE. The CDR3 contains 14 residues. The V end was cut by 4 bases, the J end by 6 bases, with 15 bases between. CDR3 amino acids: CASSPDSPGDTQYF. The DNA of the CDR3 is TGTGCCAGCAGCCCCGACTCTCCTGGGGATACGCAGTATTTT.

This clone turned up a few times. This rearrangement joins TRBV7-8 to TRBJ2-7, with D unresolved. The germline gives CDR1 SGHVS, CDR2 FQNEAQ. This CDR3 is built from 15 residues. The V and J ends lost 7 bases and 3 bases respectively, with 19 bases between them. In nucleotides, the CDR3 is TGTGCCAGCACCCAGCGCGGCCAGAATAGCTACGAGCAGTACTTC. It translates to CASTQRGQNSYEQYF.

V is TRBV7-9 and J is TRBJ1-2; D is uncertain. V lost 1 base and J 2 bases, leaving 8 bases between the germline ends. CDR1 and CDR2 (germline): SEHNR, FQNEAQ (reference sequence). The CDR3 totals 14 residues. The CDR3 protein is CASSLVGGNYGYTF. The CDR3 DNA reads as TGTGCCAGCAGCTTAGTCGGCGGAAACTATGGCTACACCTTC.

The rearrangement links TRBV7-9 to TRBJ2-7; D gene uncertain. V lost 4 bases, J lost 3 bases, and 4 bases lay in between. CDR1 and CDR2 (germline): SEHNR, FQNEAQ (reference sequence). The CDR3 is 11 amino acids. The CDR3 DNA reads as TGTGCCAGCAGCTCTGTCTACGAGCAGTACTTC. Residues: CASSSVYEQYF.

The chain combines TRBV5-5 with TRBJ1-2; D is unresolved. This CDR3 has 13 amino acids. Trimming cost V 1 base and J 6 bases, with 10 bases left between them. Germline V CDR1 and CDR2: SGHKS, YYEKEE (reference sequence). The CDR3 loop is CASSLFNSHGYTF. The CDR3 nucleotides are TGTGCCAGCAGCTTGTTTAACAGTCATGGCTACACCTTC.

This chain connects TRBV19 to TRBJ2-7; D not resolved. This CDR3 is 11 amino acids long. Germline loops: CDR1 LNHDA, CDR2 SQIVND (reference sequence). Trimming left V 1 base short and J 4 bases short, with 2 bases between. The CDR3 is CASSIVYEQYF. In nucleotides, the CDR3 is TGTGCCAGTAGTATAGTATACGAGCAGTACTTC.

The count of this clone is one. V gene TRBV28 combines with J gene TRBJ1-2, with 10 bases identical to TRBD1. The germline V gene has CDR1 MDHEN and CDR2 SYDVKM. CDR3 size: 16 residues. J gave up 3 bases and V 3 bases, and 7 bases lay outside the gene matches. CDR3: CASSFLRDRGHYGYTF. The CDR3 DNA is TGTGCCAGCAGTTTTCTCCGGGACAGGGGCCACTATGGCTACACCTTC.

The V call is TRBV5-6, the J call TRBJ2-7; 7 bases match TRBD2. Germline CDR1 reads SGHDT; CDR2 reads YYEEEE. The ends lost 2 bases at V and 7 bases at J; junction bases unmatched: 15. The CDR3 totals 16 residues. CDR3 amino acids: CASSFSLGLGLGEQYF. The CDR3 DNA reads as TGTGCCAGCAGCTTTAGTCTTGGACTAGGGCTAGGAGAGCAGTACTTC.

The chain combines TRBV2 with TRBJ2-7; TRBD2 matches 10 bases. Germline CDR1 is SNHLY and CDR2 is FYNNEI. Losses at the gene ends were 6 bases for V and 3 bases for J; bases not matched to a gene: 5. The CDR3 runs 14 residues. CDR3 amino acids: CASSGSGRVYEQYF. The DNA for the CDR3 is TGTGCCAGCAGCGGAAGCGGGAGGGTCTACGAGCAGTACTTC.

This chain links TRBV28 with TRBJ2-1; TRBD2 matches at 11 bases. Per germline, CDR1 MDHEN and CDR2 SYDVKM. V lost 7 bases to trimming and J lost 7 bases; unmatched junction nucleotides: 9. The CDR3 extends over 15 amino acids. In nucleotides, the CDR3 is TGTGCCAGCATCATTAGCGGGAGGGAGGTTAATGAGCAGTTCTTC. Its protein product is CASIISGREVNEQFF.

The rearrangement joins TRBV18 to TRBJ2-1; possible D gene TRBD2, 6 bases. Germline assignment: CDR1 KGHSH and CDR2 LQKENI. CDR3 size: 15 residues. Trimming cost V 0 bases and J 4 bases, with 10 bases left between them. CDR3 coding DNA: TGTGCCAGCTCACCACCCGGCGGGAATTACAATGAGCAGTTCTTC. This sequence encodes CASSPPGGNYNEQFF. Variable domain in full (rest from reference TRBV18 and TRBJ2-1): NAGVMQNPRHLVRRRGQEARLRCSPMKGHSHVYWYRQLPEEGLKFMVYLQKENIIDESGMPKERFSAEFPKEGPSILRIQQVVRGDSAAYFCASSPPGGNYNEQFFGPGTRLTVL.

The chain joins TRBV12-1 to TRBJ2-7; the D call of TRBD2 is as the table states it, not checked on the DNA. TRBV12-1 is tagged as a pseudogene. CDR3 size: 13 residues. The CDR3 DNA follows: TGTGCCAGCAGCCGGGAGTCCTCCTACGAGCAGTACTTC. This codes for CASSRESSYEQYF.

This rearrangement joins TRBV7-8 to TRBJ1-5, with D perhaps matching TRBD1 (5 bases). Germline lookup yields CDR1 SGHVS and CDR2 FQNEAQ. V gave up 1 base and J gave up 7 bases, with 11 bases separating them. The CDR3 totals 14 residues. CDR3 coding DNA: TGTGCCAGCAGCTTAGACCCAGGGTGGCAGCCCCAGCATTTT. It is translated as CASSLDPGWQPQHF.

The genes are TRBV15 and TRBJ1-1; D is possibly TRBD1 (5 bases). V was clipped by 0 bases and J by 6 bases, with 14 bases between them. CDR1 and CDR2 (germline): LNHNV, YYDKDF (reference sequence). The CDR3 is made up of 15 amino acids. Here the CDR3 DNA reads TGTGCCACCAGCAGAGATTGGAACCCGGGGGCTGAAGCTTTCTTT. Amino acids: CATSRDWNPGAEAFF.

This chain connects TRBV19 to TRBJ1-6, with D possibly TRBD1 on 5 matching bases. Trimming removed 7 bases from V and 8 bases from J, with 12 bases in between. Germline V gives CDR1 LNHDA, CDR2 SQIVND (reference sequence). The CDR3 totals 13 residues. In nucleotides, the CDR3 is TGTGCCAGTAAACCCTCACAGGATTCACCCCTCCACTTT. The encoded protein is CASKPSQDSPLHF.